What follows is one TCR beta chain and its context. This sample is part of a study of CD8 T cells in Susac syndrome. RNA was extracted with the RNeasy kit, and a quantity of about 0.45 to 1 ug was reverse transcribed using random hexamers. One entry per CDR3 protein, called by TCRdb with MiXCR from the immunoSEQ multiplex PCR reads. Here the sample spans a few hundred thousand distinct CDR3 sequences, 95% being singletons. The receptor was isolated from a human donor with multiple sclerosis. The material sequenced was CD4+ T cells from PBMCs.

CDR3 sequence: CASSLGQGFEQYF. The CDR3 coding sequence is TGTGCCAGCAGCTTAGGACAGGGGTTTGAGCAGTACTTC. The chain combines TRBV7-8 with TRBJ2-7; 8 bases are shared with TRBD1. Trimming at V came to 1 base and at J to 7 bases, leaving 3 bases not matched to a gene. There are 13 residues in the CDR3. CDR1 and CDR2 (germline): SGHVS, FQNEAQ.